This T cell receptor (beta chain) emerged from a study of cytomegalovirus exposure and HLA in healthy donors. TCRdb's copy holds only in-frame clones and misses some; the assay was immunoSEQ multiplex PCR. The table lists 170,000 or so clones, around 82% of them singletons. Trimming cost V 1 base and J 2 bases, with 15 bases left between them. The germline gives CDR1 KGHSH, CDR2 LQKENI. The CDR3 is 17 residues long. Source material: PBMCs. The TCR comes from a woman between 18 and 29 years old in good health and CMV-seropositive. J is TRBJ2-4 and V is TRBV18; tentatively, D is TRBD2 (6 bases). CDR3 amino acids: CASSPLEGALSKNIQYF. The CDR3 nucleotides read TGTGCCAGCTCACCACTGGAGGGCGCCTTGTCCAAAAACATTCAGTACTTC.